This T cell receptor beta chain was observed in a study of blood T cell repertoires in COVID-19. Across the whole study: The cDNA or gDNA used as material had been derived from T cells, B-cell-depleted T cells, or PBMCs.

As originally analysed: For nucleated cells, counts were estimated from reference gene primer amplification. Repertoires were generated with immunoSEQ multiplex PCR, while TCRdb's copy carries only in-frame clones and drops some. D and trimming come from the DNA, and the V and J calls and clone size come from that table. This sample has more than 90,000 clones, with under 90% found just once. This CDR3 comprises 15 residues. Unmatched junction bases numbered 5, after V lost 0 bases and J lost 6 bases. CDR1 is SGHRS, CDR2 YFSETQ, per germline. The rearrangement uses TRBV5-1 and TRBJ2-3, with 9 bases aligning to TRBD1. Sequenced material: peripheral blood. The origin of this receptor is a human donor in a cohort sampled during active COVID-19. The CDR3 sequence: CASSLGQGVMDTQYF. The CDR3 DNA sequence: TGCGCCAGCAGCTTGGGACAGGGGGTCATGGATACGCAGTATTTT.